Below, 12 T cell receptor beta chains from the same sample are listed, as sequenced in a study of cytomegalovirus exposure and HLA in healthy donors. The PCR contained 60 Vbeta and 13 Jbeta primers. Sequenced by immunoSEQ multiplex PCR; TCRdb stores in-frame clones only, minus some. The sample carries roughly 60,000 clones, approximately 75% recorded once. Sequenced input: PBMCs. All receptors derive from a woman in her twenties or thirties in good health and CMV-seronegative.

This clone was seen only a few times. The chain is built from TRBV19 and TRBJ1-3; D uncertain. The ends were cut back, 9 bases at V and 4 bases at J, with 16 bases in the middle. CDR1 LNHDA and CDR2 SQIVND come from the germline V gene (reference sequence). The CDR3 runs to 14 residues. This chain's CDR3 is CASANPGVGNTIYF. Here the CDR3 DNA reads TGTGCCAGCGCTAACCCCGGTGTAGGAAACACCATATATTTT. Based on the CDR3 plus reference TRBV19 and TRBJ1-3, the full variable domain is DGGITQSPKYLFRKEGQNVTLSCEQNLNHDAMYWYRQDPGQGLRLIYYSQIVNDFQKGDIAEGYSVSREKKESFPLTVTSAQKNPTAFYLCASANPGVGNTIYFGEGSWLTVV.

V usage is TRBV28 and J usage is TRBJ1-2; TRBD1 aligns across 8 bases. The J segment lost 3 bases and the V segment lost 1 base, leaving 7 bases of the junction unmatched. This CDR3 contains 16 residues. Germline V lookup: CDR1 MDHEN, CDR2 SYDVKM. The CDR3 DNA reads TGTGCCAGCAGTTTATCTCCACAGGGGGTCTACTATGGCTACACCTTC. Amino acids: CASSLSPQGVYYGYTF.

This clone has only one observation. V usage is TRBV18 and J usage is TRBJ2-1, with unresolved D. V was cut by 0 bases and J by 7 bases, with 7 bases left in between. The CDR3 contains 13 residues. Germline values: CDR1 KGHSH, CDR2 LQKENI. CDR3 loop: CASSPPSPNEQFF. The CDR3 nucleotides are TGTGCCAGCTCACCACCCTCTCCGAATGAGCAGTTCTTC. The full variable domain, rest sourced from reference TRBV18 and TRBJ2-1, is NAGVMQNPRHLVRRRGQEARLRCSPMKGHSHVYWYRQLPEEGLKFMVYLQKENIIDESGMPKERFSAEFPKEGPSILRIQQVVRGDSAAYFCASSPPSPNEQFFGPGTRLTVL.

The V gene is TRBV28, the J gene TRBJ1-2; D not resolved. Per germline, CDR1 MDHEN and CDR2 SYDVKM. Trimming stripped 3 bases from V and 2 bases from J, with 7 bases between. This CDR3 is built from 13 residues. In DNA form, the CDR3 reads TGTGCCAGCAGTTTCGTACGGAACTATGGCTACACCTTC. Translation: CASSFVRNYGYTF.

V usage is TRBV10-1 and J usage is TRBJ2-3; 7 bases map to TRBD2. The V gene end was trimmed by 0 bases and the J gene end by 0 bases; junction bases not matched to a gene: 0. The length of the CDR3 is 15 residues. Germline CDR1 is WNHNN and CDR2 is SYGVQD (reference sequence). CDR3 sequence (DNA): TGCGCCAGCAGTGAGTCTAGCGGGAGCACAGATACGCAGTATTTT. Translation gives CASSESSGSTDTQYF.

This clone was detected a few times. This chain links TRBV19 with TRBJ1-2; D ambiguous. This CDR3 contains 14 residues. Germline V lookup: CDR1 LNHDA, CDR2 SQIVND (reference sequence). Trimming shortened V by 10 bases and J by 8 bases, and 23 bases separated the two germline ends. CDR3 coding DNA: TGTGCCATTAGCAAAGAAAAGGCGGCATACGGCTACACCTTC. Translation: CAISKEKAAYGYTF.

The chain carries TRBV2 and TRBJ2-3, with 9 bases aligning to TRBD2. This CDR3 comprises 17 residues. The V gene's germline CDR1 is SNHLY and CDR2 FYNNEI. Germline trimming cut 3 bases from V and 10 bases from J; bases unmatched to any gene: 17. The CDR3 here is CASSDVVLAGKTGPQYF. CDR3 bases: TGTGCCAGCAGTGACGTCGTGCTAGCGGGAAAGACAGGGCCGCAGTATTTT.

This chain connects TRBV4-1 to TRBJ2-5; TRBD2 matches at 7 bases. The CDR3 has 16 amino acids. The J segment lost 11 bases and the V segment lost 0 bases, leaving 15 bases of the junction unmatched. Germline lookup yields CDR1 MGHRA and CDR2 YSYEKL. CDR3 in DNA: TGCGCCAGCAGCCAAGATTGGGGCGGGAGTTTGGGTGAGCAGTACTTC. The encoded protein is CASSQDWGGSLGEQYF.

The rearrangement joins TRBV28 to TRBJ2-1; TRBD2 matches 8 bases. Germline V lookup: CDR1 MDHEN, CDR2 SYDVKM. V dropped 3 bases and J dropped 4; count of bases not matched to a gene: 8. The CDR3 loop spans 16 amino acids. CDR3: CASSFRASGLYNEQFF. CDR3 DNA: TGTGCCAGCAGTTTTAGGGCTAGCGGGCTTTACAATGAGCAGTTCTTC.

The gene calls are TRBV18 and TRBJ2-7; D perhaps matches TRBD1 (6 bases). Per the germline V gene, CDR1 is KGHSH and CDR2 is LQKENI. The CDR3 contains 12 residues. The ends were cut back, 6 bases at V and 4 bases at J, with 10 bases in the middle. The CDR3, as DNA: TGTGCCAGCTCGTCAACAGGGTACGAGCAGTACGTC. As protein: CASSSTGYEQYV.

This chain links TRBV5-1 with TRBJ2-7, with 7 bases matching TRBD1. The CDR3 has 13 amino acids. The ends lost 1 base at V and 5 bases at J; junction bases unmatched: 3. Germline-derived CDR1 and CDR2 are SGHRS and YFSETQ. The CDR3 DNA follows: TGCGCCAGCAGCTTGAGACAGGGCCACGAGCAGTACTTC. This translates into CASSLRQGHEQYF.

CDR3 bases: TGTGCCAGCAGTGAACCGGGAATGGGCACTGAGCAGTTCTTC. This gives the protein CASSEPGMGTEQFF. The gene calls are TRBV6-4 and TRBJ2-1; D possibly corresponds to TRBD2 (5 bases). Germline CDR1 MRHNA, CDR2 SNTAGT. V was trimmed by 3 bases and J by 9 bases, leaving 15 bases between them. CDR3 size: 14 residues.